The sequence of this TCR beta chain was determined in a study of CD8 T cells in ankylosing spondylitis. The CDR3 contains 12 residues. V was clipped by 1 base and J by 12 bases, with 10 bases between them. CDR1 and CDR2 from the germline V gene are SEHNR and FQNEAQ (reference sequence). This clonotype was found many times. Quantitative 5'-RACE with molecular barcodes generated TCR beta libraries. TCRdb independently ran MiXCR on the 5' RACE reads; one entry per CDR3 protein. This table has roughly 150,000 distinct CDR3 sequences, roughly 10% appearing once. This rearrangement joins TRBV7-9 to TRBJ2-4, with D uncertain. What was sequenced was blood, either unsorted or a sorted T cell fraction (not recorded which). This TCR was recovered from a female donor with ankylosing spondylitis or in good health (not recorded which). The CDR3 loop reads CASSLGTSTQYF. In DNA, the CDR3 is TGTGCCAGCAGCTTAGGGACCTCAACTCAGTACTTC.